The 20 T cell receptor beta chains below were found in one sample sequenced in a study of blood T cell repertoires in COVID-19. Produced via immunoSEQ multiplex PCR; TCRdb's table is partial and in-frame only. The sample yields some 200,000 clones, approximately 80% seen once. Specimen: peripheral blood. Source of these receptors: a woman aged 80 or older with COVID-19, enrolled during active disease.

A single count supports this clone. The chain recombines TRBV7-2 with TRBJ2-6, with D tentatively TRBD1 (6 bases). The CDR3 extends over 17 amino acids. The V and J ends lost 3 bases and 0 bases respectively, with 12 bases between them. Germline CDR1 reads SGHTA; CDR2 reads FQGNSA. The CDR3 protein is CASSFGQPLSGANVLTF. CDR3 bases: TGTGCCAGCAGCTTTGGACAGCCGCTCTCTGGGGCCAACGTCCTGACTTTC.

This rearrangement joins TRBV3-1 (or the pseudogene TRBV3-2) to TRBJ1-3; no clear D. Germline-derived CDR1 and CDR2 are LGHDT and YNNKEL (reference sequence). The CDR3 runs to 13 residues. V shed 1 base and J shed 9 bases, with 10 bases lying between them. The CDR3, as DNA: TGTGCCAGCAGCCAAGTCCAGGTGGCCACCATATATTTT. It yields the protein CASSQVQVATIYF.

The gene calls are TRBV30 and TRBJ2-2; maybe TRBD2 (5 bases). V was cut by 3 bases and J by 7 bases, with 9 bases left in between. The CDR3 length is 12 residues. The germline V gene has CDR1 GTSNPN and CDR2 SVGIG (reference sequence). This chain's CDR3 is CAWSRDDGELFF. Here the CDR3 DNA reads TGTGCCTGGAGCCGGGATGACGGGGAGCTGTTTTTT.

The table lists this clone with a few counts. This rearrangement joins TRBV28 to TRBJ2-2, with D tentatively TRBD1 (5 bases). V dropped 6 bases and J dropped 4 bases, with 15 bases sitting between them. Germline V gene lookup returns CDR1 MDHEN and CDR2 SYDVKM. This CDR3 spans 15 amino acids. The CDR3 loop is CASRTTGLGTGELFF. The CDR3, as DNA: TGTGCCAGCAGAACCACAGGCCTTGGCACCGGGGAGCTGTTTTTT.

This chain links TRBV18 with TRBJ1-1, with 7 nucleotides matching TRBD1. The CDR3 has 14 amino acids. Trimming cost V 6 bases and J 3 bases; bases outside gene matches: 7. Germline loops: CDR1 KGHSH, CDR2 LQKENI. This chain's CDR3 is CASSSTQGDTEAFF. For the CDR3, the DNA is TGTGCCAGCTCCTCGACTCAGGGGGACACTGAAGCTTTCTTT.

V gene TRBV18 combines with J gene TRBJ2-1; TRBD2 matches 10 bases. Germline assignment: CDR1 KGHSH and CDR2 LQKENI. This CDR3 comprises 16 residues. V gave up 2 bases and J gave up 9 bases; unmatched junction bases: 10. Written as DNA, the CDR3 is TGTGCCAGCTCACCATCAATAGCGGGGGGCCGGGTTGAGCAGTTCTTC. It encodes CASSPSIAGGRVEQFF.

This chain uses TRBV7-9 with TRBJ2-3; unclear D gene. This CDR3 has 15 amino acids. CDR1 is SEHNR, CDR2 FQNEAQ, per germline (reference sequence). Trimming took off 1 base at V and 10 bases at J, with 18 bases between the two ends. The chain's CDR3 is CASSLDVLWAAPQYF. DNA of the CDR3: TGTGCCAGCAGCTTAGATGTGCTTTGGGCAGCTCCGCAGTATTTT.

This sequence joins TRBV5-1 and TRBJ2-1, with 8 positions matching TRBD2. The CDR3 totals 14 residues. Looked up from germline, CDR1 is SGHRS and CDR2 is YFSETQ. V trimming: 6 bases; J trimming: 8 bases; junction bases outside the gene matches: 10. CDR3 amino acids: CASNPATGGDEQFF. CDR3 DNA: TGCGCCAGCAACCCGGCGACGGGAGGGGATGAGCAGTTCTTC.

This chain uses TRBV6-1 with TRBJ2-7, with TRBD1 identical over 7 bases. Losses at the gene ends were 6 bases for V and 0 bases for J; bases not matched to a gene: 2. This CDR3 contains 13 residues. Germline assignment: CDR1 MNHNS and CDR2 SASEGT. CDR3 nucleotides: TGTGCCAGCAGAGGACAGGACTCCTACGAGCAGTACTTC. Protein product: CASRGQDSYEQYF.

The chain is built from TRBV28 and TRBJ2-1, with TRBD2 identical over 15 bases. This CDR3 region has 18 residues. The J segment lost 1 base and the V segment lost 4 bases, leaving 5 bases of the junction unmatched. The germline gives CDR1 MDHEN, CDR2 SYDVKM. CDR3 sequence: CASSSPGLAGGSYNEQFF. CDR3 DNA sequence: TGTGCCAGCAGTTCCCCGGGACTAGCGGGGGGATCCTACAATGAGCAGTTCTTC. The complete variable domain, with remaining parts taken from reference TRBV28 and TRBJ2-1, reads DVKVTQSSRYLVKRTGEKVFLECVQDMDHENMFWYRQDPGLGLRLIYFSYDVKMKEKGDIPEGYSVSREKKERFSLILESASTNQTSMYLCASSSPGLAGGSYNEQFFGPGTRLTVL.

The V gene is TRBV18, the J gene TRBJ1-1; D perhaps matches TRBD1 (5 bases). V was shortened by 2 bases and J by 5 bases, with 12 bases between the two germline ends. Per germline, CDR1 KGHSH and CDR2 LQKENI. This CDR3 spans 14 amino acids. CDR3 sequence reads: CASSPGGGGTEAFF. The CDR3 DNA is TGTGCCAGCTCACCAGGGGGAGGTGGAACTGAAGCTTTCTTT.

The rearrangement uses TRBV28 and TRBJ1-2; possible D gene TRBD1, 6 bases. The CDR3 runs to 11 residues. Per the germline V gene, CDR1 is MDHEN and CDR2 is SYDVKM. V was trimmed by 6 bases and J by 8 bases, leaving 10 bases between them. The CDR3, as DNA: TGTGCCAGCAGACTACAGGGAGGCTACACCTTC. It codes for CASRLQGGYTF.

J is TRBJ1-6 and V is TRBV3-1 (or the pseudogene TRBV3-2); TRBD1 aligns across 7 bases. Germline V gene data show CDR1 as LGHDT and CDR2 as YNNKEL (reference sequence). The CDR3 has 16 residues. With 7 bases clipped from V and 0 bases from J, the junction kept 6 bases outside the gene matches. The CDR3 loop reads CASTPQGGSYNSPLHF. CDR3 bases: TGTGCCAGCACTCCCCAGGGGGGCTCCTATAATTCACCCCTCCACTTT.

The chain links TRBV5-5 to TRBJ1-3, with a possible D match to TRBD1 (6 bases). CDR1 and CDR2 (germline): SGHKS, YYEKEE (reference sequence). The CDR3 has 16 amino acids. Trimming took off 6 bases at V and 0 bases at J, with 16 bases between the two ends. CDR3 in amino acids: CASTLTRTVSGNTIYF. The CDR3 nucleotides read TGTGCCAGCACCTTAACTAGGACAGTCTCTGGAAACACCATATATTTT.

This clone was counted between two and nine times. J is TRBJ2-1 and V is TRBV28; D might be TRBD2 (6 bases). The CDR3 contains 15 residues. Germline lookup yields CDR1 MDHEN and CDR2 SYDVKM. V dropped 6 bases and J dropped 6 bases, with 18 bases sitting between them. In DNA form, the CDR3 reads TGTGCCAGCAGGTTCAAGCAGGGACTCTCCAATGAGCAGTTCTTC. Its protein is CASRFKQGLSNEQFF.

The chain is built from TRBV11-2 and TRBJ1-1; D is ambiguous. Per germline, CDR1 SGHAT and CDR2 FQNNGV. The V and J ends lost 8 bases and 0 bases respectively, with 13 bases between them. The CDR3 is made up of 14 amino acids. As DNA, the CDR3 is TGTGCCAGCGCCCGCTGGAGGGTGAACACTGAAGCTTTCTTT. Amino acids: CASARWRVNTEAFF.

This CDR3 reads CASSRRDRGAFF. The DNA of the CDR3 is TGTGCCAGTAGTAGACGGGACAGGGGAGCTTTCTTT. V and J are TRBV19 and TRBJ1-1; 10 positions agree with TRBD1. The junction had 3 bases not matched to a gene; V was cut back by 4 bases and J by 10 bases. In germline, CDR1 is LNHDA, CDR2 SQIVND (reference sequence). The CDR3 runs 12 residues.

V is TRBV6-5 and J is TRBJ1-6, with TRBD1 matching 7 bases. Germline trimming cut 0 bases from V and 13 bases from J; bases unmatched to any gene: 6. From germline, CDR1 is MNHEY and CDR2 SVGAGI. The CDR3 totals 14 residues. The CDR3 protein is CASSYSGQAKPLHF. The CDR3 DNA sequence: TGTGCCAGCAGTTACTCCGGACAGGCCAAGCCCCTCCACTTT.

Comments on this clone: Its ends do not fully match the called genes, so a read error is possible. This chain joins TRBV5-1 and TRBJ1-1; D may be TRBD1 (6 bases). In germline, CDR1 is SGHRS, CDR2 YFSETQ. This CDR3 contains 14 residues. CDR3: CASRLGQTNTEAFF. CDR3 nucleotide sequence: TGCGCCAGCAGGTTGGGACAAACGAACACTGAAGCTTTCTTT.

The rearrangement links TRBV2 to TRBJ1-1; tentatively, D is TRBD1 (5 bases). Germline V gene lookup returns CDR1 SNHLY and CDR2 FYNNEI. The CDR3 sequence is 13 residues long. Trimming removed 8 bases from V and 4 bases from J, with 14 bases in between. The CDR3 spells CASADSPITEAFF. The CDR3 DNA reads as TGTGCCAGCGCTGACAGTCCGATCACTGAAGCTTTCTTT.